The rows below give T cell receptor beta chains drawn from one sample of a study of T-cell reconstitution after alpha-beta-depleted transplantation in children. MiXCR, applied by TCRdb to the PCR reads, yields one record per CDR3 protein. The sample shows roughly 310,000 distinct CDR3 sequences, approximately 23% of them seen only once. Specimen: PBMCs, mostly from graft donor cells, collected 180 days after TCRalphabeta/CD19-depleted stem cell transplant. All receptors come from a male patient younger than 18 who had a stem cell transplant for acute lymphoblastic leukemia, so the T cells may come from the graft donor. Both conserved end residues are part of each CDR3. The D gene is left open where the match is weak. For some rows the clone size is stated as once, few or many, or as a class when expanded; others skip it.

abundance: many; v_gene: TRBV15; j_gene: TRBJ2-7; d_gene: -; CDR3nt: TGTGCCATTCGACAGTCTCCTTTCTACGAGCAGTACTTC; CDR3aa: CAIRQSPFYEQYF
abundance: -; v_gene: TRBV7-3; j_gene: TRBJ2-1; d_gene: -; CDR3nt: TGTGCCAGCAGCCCGACAGGTTACAATGAGCAGTTCTTC; CDR3aa: CASSPTGYNEQFF
abundance: few; v_gene: TRBV15; j_gene: TRBJ2-1; d_gene: TRBD2; CDR3nt: TGTGCCACCAGCCTCCGGGAGGACTACAATGAGCAGTTCTTC; CDR3aa: CATSLREDYNEQFF
abundance: few; v_gene: TRBV15; j_gene: TRBJ2-7; d_gene: -; CDR3nt: TGTGCCACCAGCAGAGCCCGGGAGCAGTACTTC; CDR3aa: CATSRAREQYF
abundance: few; v_gene: TRBV12-3/TRBV12-4; j_gene: TRBJ2-2; d_gene: TRBD2; CDR3nt: TGTGCCAGCAGTTTGGGGCTAGCGGGTTACCCCGGGGAGCTGTTTTTT; CDR3aa: CASSLGLAGYPGELFF
abundance: -; v_gene: TRBV7-8; j_gene: TRBJ2-3; d_gene: -; CDR3nt: TGTGCCAGCAGCTCGCTCTTTCCGGGGGAAATGGATACGCAGTATTTT; CDR3aa: CASSSLFPGEMDTQYF
abundance: -; v_gene: TRBV20-1; j_gene: TRBJ2-3; d_gene: -; CDR3nt: TGCAGTGCCGCCGATGAACCCACAGATACGCAGTATTTT; CDR3aa: CSAADEPTDTQYF
abundance: -; v_gene: TRBV7-9; j_gene: TRBJ2-1; d_gene: -; CDR3nt: TGTGCCAGCAGCTTAAGCGGCCCTAGCTCCTACAATGAGCAGTTCTTC; CDR3aa: CASSLSGPSSYNEQFF
abundance: few; v_gene: TRBV7-3; j_gene: TRBJ2-1; d_gene: TRBD2; CDR3nt: TGTGCCAGCAGCTCTTACGTCGCTAGCGGGAGTGTTGAGCAGTTCTTC; CDR3aa: CASSSYVASGSVEQFF
abundance: few; v_gene: TRBV6-2/TRBV6-3; j_gene: TRBJ2-4; d_gene: -; CDR3nt: TGTGCCAGCAGTTACCGGGGTGGTGGAAACATTCAGTACTTC; CDR3aa: CASSYRGGGNIQYF
abundance: -; v_gene: TRBV5-1; j_gene: TRBJ2-2; d_gene: -; CDR3nt: TGCGCCAGCAGCTTACAACGTCTTGGCACCGGGGAGCTGTTTTTT; CDR3aa: CASSLQRLGTGELFF
abundance: -; v_gene: TRBV20-1; j_gene: TRBJ2-3; d_gene: -; CDR3nt: TGCAGTGCGCGCAGGGACCCCACAGATACGCAGTATTTT; CDR3aa: CSARRDPTDTQYF
abundance: -; v_gene: TRBV3-1; j_gene: TRBJ1-2; d_gene: -; CDR3nt: TGTGCCAGCAGCCAAGCGGGCCTTTATGGCTACACCTTC; CDR3aa: CASSQAGLYGYTF
abundance: many; v_gene: TRBV10-3; j_gene: TRBJ2-5; d_gene: TRBD2; CDR3nt: TGTGCCATCAGTGAGTCGGACCTAGCGGGAGGCCCCCAAGAGACCCAGTACTTC; CDR3aa: CAISESDLAGGPQETQYF
abundance: -; v_gene: TRBV12-3/TRBV12-4; j_gene: TRBJ2-2; d_gene: TRBD2; CDR3nt: TGTGCCAGCAGTCTGGCGGGAGATGGCGGGGAGCTGTTTTTT; CDR3aa: CASSLAGDGGELFF
abundance: -; v_gene: TRBV7-9; j_gene: TRBJ2-7; d_gene: -; CDR3nt: TGTGCCAGCAGCGGAATGATCGACAACTCCTACGAGCAGTACTTC; CDR3aa: CASSGMIDNSYEQYF
abundance: few; v_gene: TRBV20-1; j_gene: TRBJ2-3; d_gene: TRBD2; CDR3nt: TGCAGTGCGACTAGCGGGAGCACAGATACGCAGTATTTT; CDR3aa: CSATSGSTDTQYF
abundance: -; v_gene: TRBV11-2; j_gene: TRBJ2-4; d_gene: -; CDR3nt: TGTGCCAGCAGCTCGCAGGGACGGCTAGCCAAAAACATTCAGTACTTC; CDR3aa: CASSSQGRLAKNIQYF
abundance: -; v_gene: TRBV4-2; j_gene: TRBJ2-7; d_gene: -; CDR3nt: TGTGCCAGCAGCCCGGGGCTCCTCGTTCCCTACGAGCAGTACTTC; CDR3aa: CASSPGLLVPYEQYF
abundance: -; v_gene: TRBV5-5; j_gene: TRBJ1-5; d_gene: -; CDR3nt: TGTGCCAGCAGCTTGGGGCACAGCAATCAGCCCCAGCATTTT; CDR3aa: CASSLGHSNQPQHF
abundance: once; v_gene: TRBV7-9; j_gene: TRBJ1-3; d_gene: -; CDR3nt: TGTGCCAGCAGCTTAGCGCTCTCCAGGGAGTCAGGAAACACCATATATTTT; CDR3aa: CASSLALSRESGNTIYF
abundance: -; v_gene: TRBV11-1; j_gene: TRBJ2-1; d_gene: TRBD2; CDR3nt: TGTGCCAGCAGCTCTTTAATGTCCAGCGGGAGGGCCCCCTACAATGAGCAGTTCTTC; CDR3aa: CASSSLMSSGRAPYNEQFF
abundance: few; v_gene: TRBV4-2; j_gene: TRBJ2-1; d_gene: TRBD2; CDR3nt: TGTGCCAGCAGCCAAGACCCCTCGACTAGCGCCTACAATGAGCAGTTCTTC; CDR3aa: CASSQDPSTSAYNEQFF
abundance: -; v_gene: TRBV4-1; j_gene: TRBJ2-5; d_gene: -; CDR3nt: TGCGCCAGCAGCCAAGATCCTAGCGACCCAGGAGGGCAAGAGACCCAGTACTTC; CDR3aa: CASSQDPSDPGGQETQYF
abundance: -; v_gene: TRBV5-1; j_gene: TRBJ2-3; d_gene: -; CDR3nt: TGCGCCAGCAGCTTAAGGACAACCTTCACAGATACGCAGTATTTT; CDR3aa: CASSLRTTFTDTQYF
abundance: few; v_gene: TRBV18; j_gene: TRBJ1-4; d_gene: -; CDR3nt: TGTGCCAGCTCACCACAGTGGGGGAGTGATGAAAAACTGTTTTTT; CDR3aa: CASSPQWGSDEKLFF
abundance: -; v_gene: TRBV5-1; j_gene: TRBJ2-2; d_gene: TRBD2; CDR3nt: TGCGCCAGCAGCTTGGTCCTAGCGGGGACAAACACCGGGGAGCTGTTTTTT; CDR3aa: CASSLVLAGTNTGELFF
abundance: -; v_gene: TRBV20-1; j_gene: TRBJ1-5; d_gene: -; CDR3nt: TGCAGTGCGGGACGGCGAGATCAGCCCCAGCATTTT; CDR3aa: CSAGRRDQPQHF
abundance: few; v_gene: TRBV20-1; j_gene: TRBJ2-1; d_gene: -; CDR3nt: TGCAGTGCTAGTTTTACACCCTCCTACAATGAGCAGTTCTTC; CDR3aa: CSASFTPSYNEQFF
abundance: -; v_gene: TRBV12-3/TRBV12-4; j_gene: TRBJ2-7; d_gene: -; CDR3nt: TGTGCCAGCAGTCCTGGGGACCTAGCCTACGAGCAGTACTTC; CDR3aa: CASSPGDLAYEQYF
abundance: few; v_gene: TRBV6-5; j_gene: TRBJ2-7; d_gene: -; CDR3nt: TGTGCCAGCAGTTACTCGAAAACTAGGCGATACGAGCAGTACTTC; CDR3aa: CASSYSKTRRYEQYF
abundance: -; v_gene: TRBV11-2; j_gene: TRBJ1-5; d_gene: -; CDR3nt: TGTGCCAGCAGCTTCGCGGGGGGTAGCAATCAGCCCCAGCATTTT; CDR3aa: CASSFAGGSNQPQHF
abundance: -; v_gene: TRBV10-3; j_gene: TRBJ2-5; d_gene: TRBD2; CDR3nt: TGTGCCATTGCCGGGGGGGCAGCTGAAAAGACCCAGTACTTC; CDR3aa: CAIAGGAAEKTQYF
abundance: -; v_gene: TRBV19; j_gene: TRBJ1-5; d_gene: -; CDR3nt: TGTGCCAGTGGAGGAGGATCAGCGCATTTT; CDR3aa: CASGGGSAHF
abundance: few; v_gene: TRBV5-1; j_gene: TRBJ2-1; d_gene: TRBD1; CDR3nt: TGCGCCAGCAGCTTTTTGGCAGGGGGTTCGAGCTCCTACAATGAGCAGTTCTTC; CDR3aa: CASSFLAGGSSSYNEQFF
abundance: -; v_gene: TRBV7-9; j_gene: TRBJ1-1; d_gene: -; CDR3nt: TGTGCCAGCAGCTTACCCGGCGAAACCTTTGAAGCTTTCTTT; CDR3aa: CASSLPGETFEAFF
abundance: many; v_gene: TRBV12-3/TRBV12-4; j_gene: TRBJ2-7; d_gene: -; CDR3nt: TGTGCCAGCAGTTTAGGGCCGTCCTACGAGCAGTACTTC; CDR3aa: CASSLGPSYEQYF
abundance: -; v_gene: TRBV2; j_gene: TRBJ2-7; d_gene: -; CDR3nt: TGTGCCAGCCCCGGAAGAGGTTATCTCTCCTACGAGCAGTACTTC; CDR3aa: CASPGRGYLSYEQYF
abundance: -; v_gene: TRBV20-1; j_gene: TRBJ2-3; d_gene: TRBD2; CDR3nt: TGCAGTGCCCGAAAGCGGGGCCGTCACGATACGCAGTATTTT; CDR3aa: CSARKRGRHDTQYF
abundance: -; v_gene: TRBV7-6; j_gene: TRBJ2-1; d_gene: TRBD2; CDR3nt: TGTGCCAGCAGCTTAGTTCCCATAGCGGGGACCTACAATGAGCAGTTCTTC; CDR3aa: CASSLVPIAGTYNEQFF
abundance: -; v_gene: TRBV27; j_gene: TRBJ2-7; d_gene: TRBD2; CDR3nt: TGTGCCAGCAGTTTCAGCGGGAGCGCCGAGCAGTACTTC; CDR3aa: CASSFSGSAEQYF
abundance: -; v_gene: TRBV3-1; j_gene: TRBJ2-4; d_gene: -; CDR3nt: TGTGCCAGCAGTCGAAACAATCTCATAGGAAACATTCAGTACTTC; CDR3aa: CASSRNNLIGNIQYF
abundance: -; v_gene: TRBV6-1; j_gene: TRBJ1-5; d_gene: -; CDR3nt: TGTGCCAGCAAACAGGACCGCGGCAATCAGCCCCAGCATTTT; CDR3aa: CASKQDRGNQPQHF
abundance: -; v_gene: TRBV5-1; j_gene: TRBJ1-2; d_gene: -; CDR3nt: TGCGCCAGCAGCTTGGGAGTATGGAGGCAAATTAACTATGGCTACACCTTC; CDR3aa: CASSLGVWRQINYGYTF
abundance: -; v_gene: TRBV3-1; j_gene: TRBJ2-2; d_gene: -; CDR3nt: TGTGCCAGCAGCCAATATGGGGGCACCGGGGAGCTGTTTTTT; CDR3aa: CASSQYGGTGELFF
abundance: many; v_gene: TRBV7-9; j_gene: TRBJ2-5; d_gene: TRBD1; CDR3nt: TGTGCCAGCAGCTCACCGTGGACAGGGCAAGAGACCCAGTACTTC; CDR3aa: CASSSPWTGQETQYF
abundance: -; v_gene: TRBV9; j_gene: TRBJ1-2; d_gene: -; CDR3nt: TGTGCCAGCAGCGTAAATACATTTTTGGGGAACTATGGCTACACCTTC; CDR3aa: CASSVNTFLGNYGYTF
abundance: -; v_gene: TRBV7-2; j_gene: TRBJ2-6; d_gene: -; CDR3nt: TGTGCCAGCAGCCTCCCAGGAGGGGCCAACGTCCTGACTTTC; CDR3aa: CASSLPGGANVLTF
abundance: few; v_gene: TRBV4-2; j_gene: TRBJ2-7; d_gene: TRBD2; CDR3nt: TGTGCCAGCAGCCAAGATCTGAGCGGGAGGGTGAAGTACTTC; CDR3aa: CASSQDLSGRVKYF
abundance: -; v_gene: TRBV29-1; j_gene: TRBJ2-7; d_gene: -; CDR3nt: TGCAGCGTTGAAGTCCCAGCCCAGAACCCCTACGAGCAGTACTTC; CDR3aa: CSVEVPAQNPYEQYF
abundance: few; v_gene: TRBV7-7; j_gene: TRBJ2-5; d_gene: -; CDR3nt: TGTGCCAGCAGCCCAGCCTCGGTAGGGGAGACCCAGTACTTC; CDR3aa: CASSPASVGETQYF
abundance: few; v_gene: TRBV7-6; j_gene: TRBJ2-7; d_gene: -; CDR3nt: TGTGCCAGCAGCGTCCTACCTGCTCTGATTGGGGATTACGAGCAGTACTTC; CDR3aa: CASSVLPALIGDYEQYF
abundance: few; v_gene: TRBV5-1; j_gene: TRBJ2-1; d_gene: TRBD2; CDR3nt: TGCGCCAGCAGCTTGGTTAGCGGGAAATTCCATGAGCAGTTCTTC; CDR3aa: CASSLVSGKFHEQFF
abundance: few; v_gene: TRBV4-1; j_gene: TRBJ1-2; d_gene: -; CDR3nt: TGCGCCAGCAGCCAAGATCCCCCTGACAGTCCCTTCTATGGCTACACCTTC; CDR3aa: CASSQDPPDSPFYGYTF
abundance: few; v_gene: TRBV9; j_gene: TRBJ1-4; d_gene: -; CDR3nt: TGTGCCAGCAGCGTAGCCCCTCCGGGGGACTCAGCTGGTAATGAAAAACTGTTTTTT; CDR3aa: CASSVAPPGDSAGNEKLFF
abundance: few; v_gene: TRBV7-6; j_gene: TRBJ2-5; d_gene: TRBD2; CDR3nt: TGTGCCAGCAGCTTAGTGGTACTAGCGGGAGTTGGGGAGACCCAGTACTTC; CDR3aa: CASSLVVLAGVGETQYF
abundance: -; v_gene: TRBV5-6; j_gene: TRBJ2-7; d_gene: TRBD1; CDR3nt: TGTGCCAGCAGCCGGGACAGGAGCCCCTACGAGCAGTACTTC; CDR3aa: CASSRDRSPYEQYF